The clone carrying this T cell receptor beta chain was observed a few times. CDR3 length equals 12 residues. These data come from a study of T cell changes during pregnancy in multiple sclerosis. Using immunoSEQ multiplex PCR, the repertoire was profiled, and TCRdb retains in-frame clones only, with some absent. The data hold approximately 53,000 clones, with around nine tenths observed a single time. Sample: CD4+ T cells from peripheral blood mononuclear cells, taken in the second trimester of pregnancy. This chain joins TRBV12-1 and TRBJ1-6. TRBV12-1 is classified as a pseudogene. The sequence was obtained from a female donor with multiple sclerosis, enrolled in a pregnancy study. This chain's CDR3 is CASSFGGSPLHF. CDR3 nucleotides: TGTGCCAGCAGCTTTGGAGGATCACCCCTCCACTTT.